This T cell receptor (beta chain) was found in a study of T cell repertoires in cytomegalovirus infection. Whole-study context: A matching HLA type, together with CMV infection, was signaled by public TCR beta signatures. Study results and limitations: Summed frequency of public TCR beta families distinguished CMV carriers with the relevant HLA. CMV-specific HLA-C-restricted TCR beta clonotypes dominated the ex vivo response.

TCRdb called the reads again in MiXCR, with one record for every CDR3 protein. Here the sample spans around 900,000 distinct CDR3 sequences, roughly 31% being singletons. About this clonotype: Its antigen remains unidentified.

The receptor was derived from a human donor in good health (CMV status not recorded). Some clones in this sample may be carry-over from other donors' samples. Sequencing was performed on cultured CD8+ T cells from PBMCs, taken from culture after CMV antigen stimulation.

DNA for the CDR3: TGCGCCAGCAGCCAACATGGTTCGCCGGGGTATGGCTACACCTTC. It is translated as CASSQHGSPGYGYTF. V and J are TRBV4-3 and TRBJ1-2, with D hard to call. Germline values: CDR1 LGHNA, CDR2 YSLEER. This CDR3 has 15 residues. V was pared by 2 bases and J by 5 bases, with 15 bases between.